A selection of T cell receptor beta chains follows, all from one sample in a study of blood T cell repertoires in COVID-19. The method was immunoSEQ multiplex PCR; TCRdb's version includes in-frame clones alone and lacks a portion of them. Here the sample spans 180,000 or so clones, approximately 83% being singletons. The sequenced sample consisted of PBMCs or T cells enriched from blood (not recorded which). The receptor source for this set is a woman aged 60 to 75 who had recovered from COVID-19. The CDR3 runs from the conserved cysteine through the conserved F or W. D genes are given only for firm matches. Size is omitted from some rows. Given values are once, few, many or a class for expanded clones.

length	size	D	J	V	DNA	CDR3
16	.	.	TRBJ2-5	TRBV5-6	TGTGCCAGCAGCTTGGGCGGGGGCCGGGGGGTGGAGACCCAGTACTTC	CASSLGGGRGVETQYF
14	.	TRBD1	TRBJ1-5	TRBV9	TGTGCCAGAAAGGGGGCCGAGGGCAATCAGCCCCAGCATTTT	CARKGAEGNQPQHF
12	.	.	TRBJ1-3	TRBV30	TGTGCCTGGAGTGTACTGGGAAACACCATATATTTT	CAWSVLGNTIYF
15	.	TRBD2	TRBJ2-1	TRBV2	TGTGCCAGCAGCCTAACTAGCGGGATTGGGCTTGAGCAGTTCTTC	CASSLTSGIGLEQFF
16	.	.	TRBJ2-3	TRBV5-4	TGTGCCAGCAGCCAGGATATGGTATCTAGCACAGATACGCAGTATTTT	CASSQDMVSSTDTQYF
14	.	.	TRBJ1-4	TRBV6-2/TRBV6-3	TGTGCCAGCAGTTATGGGGCAGCTAATGAAAAACTGTTTTTT	CASSYGAANEKLFF
11	.	.	TRBJ1-2	TRBV3-1/TRBV3-2	TGTGCCAGCAGCCACAGTGGTGGCTACACCTTC	CASSHSGGYTF
14	.	TRBD1	TRBJ1-6	TRBV11-2	TGTGCCAGCGGACCGGACAGGGGGCCTTCACCCCTCCACTTT	CASGPDRGPSPLHF
15	.	TRBD1	TRBJ1-1	TRBV5-4	TGTGCCAGCAGCTCCCCGGGGACAGGGGTACCTGAAGCTTTCTTT	CASSSPGTGVPEAFF
13	.	TRBD1	TRBJ1-2	TRBV12-3/TRBV12-4	TGTGCCAGCACCTACAGGGGGCGCGCTGGCTACACCTTC	CASTYRGRAGYTF
14	.	.	TRBJ1-1	TRBV11-2	TGTGCCAGCAGCTTACAGGATCGGAACACTGAAGCTTTCTTT	CASSLQDRNTEAFF
12	.	.	TRBJ2-2	TRBV24-1	TGTGCCACCGCAGGGGACACCGGGGAGCTGTTTTTT	CATAGDTGELFF
18	.	TRBD1	TRBJ2-1	TRBV19	TGTGCCAGTAGTCTCCTGACCCTCTGGACAGGGGGCGCGAATGAGCAGTTCTTC	CASSLLTLWTGGANEQFF
11	.	.	TRBJ1-1	TRBV29-1	TGCAGCGTTCGGGGGAACACTGAAGCTTTCTTT	CSVRGNTEAFF
13	.	TRBD1	TRBJ2-2	TRBV7-6	TGTGCCAGCAGCCTGACAGGGTCCGGGGAGCTGTTTTTT	CASSLTGSGELFF
14	.	TRBD1	TRBJ1-1	TRBV2	TGTGCCATCCAAGGAGGGACAGGGGGCACTGAAGCTTTCTTT	CAIQGGTGGTEAFF
11	.	.	TRBJ1-2	TRBV5-1	TGCGCCAGCAGCTTGGAAGGGGGAATCTACTTC	CASSLEGGIYF
13	.	.	TRBJ1-2	TRBV10-1	TGCGCCAGCAGTGAGTCGACAGCTTATGGCTACACCTTC	CASSESTAYGYTF
16	.	TRBD1	TRBJ1-2	TRBV4-1	TGCGCCAGCAGCCAAGTACCCGGGACAGGGGCCTATGGCTACACCTTC	CASSQVPGTGAYGYTF
14	.	TRBD2	TRBJ2-2	TRBV6-6	TGTGCCAGCAGAAGCGGGGCGAACACCGGGGAGCTGTTTTTT	CASRSGANTGELFF
14	.	.	TRBJ1-2	TRBV7-9	TGTGCCAGCAGCTTTGGCCAGGGCATGGATGGCTACACCTTC	CASSFGQGMDGYTF
15	.	TRBD2	TRBJ2-1	TRBV19	TGTGCCAGTACCCGGACTAGCGGGGGGGCTAATGAGCAGTTCTTC	CASTRTSGGANEQFF
14	.	.	TRBJ1-1	TRBV9	TGTGCCAGCAGCGTAGATGGGGCGGACACTGAAGCTTTCTTT	CASSVDGADTEAFF
16	.	TRBD2	TRBJ2-5	TRBV5-1	TGCGCCAGCAGCCGCGGGACTAGCGGGGGTCTGGAGACCCAGTACTTC	CASSRGTSGGLETQYF
15	.	.	TRBJ1-5	TRBV28	TGTGCCAGCAAAACCGGGGGGGCTCGATATCAGCCCCAGCATTTT	CASKTGGARYQPQHF
15	.	.	TRBJ1-1	TRBV7-2	TGTGCCAGCAGCTTAGCATGGCCCCTCGACACTGAAGCTTTCTTT	CASSLAWPLDTEAFF
14	.	TRBD2	TRBJ2-7	TRBV28	TGTGCCAGCAGTCTCGGGACTAGCTCCTACGAGCAGTACTTC	CASSLGTSSYEQYF
14	once	TRBD1	TRBJ2-2	TRBV3-1/TRBV3-2	TGTGCCAGCAGCGACAGGGTGGGCACCGGGGAGCTGTTTTTT	CASSDRVGTGELFF
14	.	TRBD1	TRBJ2-7	TRBV18	TGTGCCAGCTCACCGCCGGGACAGGGAACCGAGCAGTACTTC	CASSPPGQGTEQYF
15	.	TRBD1	TRBJ1-5	TRBV27	TGTGCCAGCAGTCCGGGGGACAGGGTTGGACGGCCCCAGCATTTT	CASSPGDRVGRPQHF
16	.	.	TRBJ2-4	TRBV4-1	TGCGCCAGCAGCCAGGGGGGAGTCGGGTCCCGAAACATTCAGTACTTC	CASSQGGVGSRNIQYF
15	.	TRBD2	TRBJ2-3	TRBV30	TGTGCCTGGAGGTCTAGCGGGCACCCCACAGATACGCAGTATTTT	CAWRSSGHPTDTQYF
16	.	.	TRBJ1-5	TRBV5-1	TGCGCCAGCAGCCCTGAAGGAAGCGGGAACAATCAGCCCCAGCATTTT	CASSPEGSGNNQPQHF
18	.	TRBD1	TRBJ2-5	TRBV4-1	TGCGCCAGCAGCCAAACGGGACAGGGGTTATCGAGAAAGCGGACCCAGTACTTC	CASSQTGQGLSRKRTQYF
14	.	.	TRBJ2-2	TRBV18	TGTGCCAGCTCACCACGGGCGGGCACCGGGGAGCTGTTTTTT	CASSPRAGTGELFF
14	.	TRBD2	TRBJ2-7	TRBV5-1	TGCGCCAGCAGCCTGGCTAGCGGAAGCTACGAGCAGTACTTC	CASSLASGSYEQYF
15	.	TRBD1	TRBJ2-1	TRBV19	TGTGCCAGTAGTACTCGACAGGGATGGGCCAATGAGCAGTTCTTC	CASSTRQGWANEQFF
15	.	.	TRBJ2-7	TRBV4-1	TGCGCCAGCAGGCAACCCGGAACAGGGGCGGGAGAGCAGTACTTC	CASRQPGTGAGEQYF
15	medium-sized	.	TRBJ2-7	TRBV7-9	TGTGCCAGCAGTCCGCCGGAAGCGGTCTTCCACGAGCAGTACTTC	CASSPPEAVFHEQYF
14	.	.	TRBJ2-7	TRBV7-8	TGTGCCAGCAGCTTATTACGGAGCTCCTACGAGCAGTACTTC	CASSLLRSSYEQYF
18	.	.	TRBJ2-1	TRBV11-2	TGTGCCAGCAGCATGGGAGCCAGGAGGGTGGGTCTCGGGAATGAGCAGTTCTTC	CASSMGARRVGLGNEQFF
18	.	.	TRBJ1-6	TRBV5-1	TGCGCCAGCAGCTTGTCGGCCCGGACTGCAATTTATAATTCACCCCTCCACTTT	CASSLSARTAIYNSPLHF
13	.	.	TRBJ2-3	TRBV20-1	TGCAGTGCTAGTAAAACTACGACAGATACGCAGTATTTT	CSASKTTTDTQYF
12	.	TRBD1	TRBJ1-2	TRBV30	TGTGCCTGGAGTGTGGCAGGGGGTGGCTACACCTTC	CAWSVAGGGYTF
15	.	.	TRBJ2-7	TRBV7-7	TGTGCCAGCAGCTTAAATGACGGGCCGGGGGTTGAGCAGTACTTC	CASSLNDGPGVEQYF
16	.	TRBD1	TRBJ1-6	TRBV5-1	TGCGCCAGCAGCTTGGTTCCGGGACAGGAAAATTCACCCCTCCACTTT	CASSLVPGQENSPLHF
14	.	TRBD2	TRBJ2-7	TRBV5-1	TGCGCCAGCAGCCCGGGACTAGACCCCTACGAGCAGTACTTC	CASSPGLDPYEQYF
12	.	TRBD1	TRBJ2-7	TRBV10-3	TGTGCCATCAGTGCAGGGGGCGCGGAGCAGTACTTC	CAISAGGAEQYF
16	.	TRBD2	TRBJ2-2	TRBV18	TGTGCCAGCTCACCTCTAGCGGGAGCCAACACCGGGGAGCTGTTTTTT	CASSPLAGANTGELFF
15	once	TRBD1	TRBJ1-2	TRBV12-5	TGTGCTAGTGGTTTGGTAGGGACAGAAGACTATGGCTACACCTTC	CASGLVGTEDYGYTF
16	.	TRBD1	TRBJ1-2	TRBV7-2	TGTGCCAGCAGCTTAGGGCCGACAGGGGGGAACTATGGCTACACCTTC	CASSLGPTGGNYGYTF
16	.	.	TRBJ2-3	TRBV7-5	TGTGTCAGAAGCCCAGGACTAGCGTGGGGCACAGATACGCAGTATTTT	CVRSPGLAWGTDTQYF
14	.	TRBD1	TRBJ2-7	TRBV5-1	TGCGCCAGCAGATTGGGACAGGGGGCCGGCGAGCAGTACTTC	CASRLGQGAGEQYF